This T cell receptor (beta chain) was sequenced for a study of CD4 T cells in relation to SARS-CoV-2 and coronaviruses. Study results and caveats: Memory recall responses, not primary responses primed in culture, are what the assay detects. No donor gave both pre-pandemic and post-infection samples.

Clones were sequenced by immunoSEQ multiplex PCR, and TCRdb holds only the in-frame ones, with some missing. The data show about 59,000 clones, with 86% seen just once and around 1.5% held by the top ten. The unexposed donors gave CD4+ T cells in 2011-2018, prior to COVID-19. Points on this clone: Its antigen is as yet unknown. The same CDR3 is also encoded by other DNA sequences in this sample.

Looked up from germline, CDR1 is LNHDA and CDR2 is SQIVND (reference sequence). The CDR3 is 14 residues long. The V gene end was trimmed by 3 bases and the J gene end by 8 bases; junction bases not matched to a gene: 4. The V call is TRBV19, the J call TRBJ1-4; 9 bases agree with TRBD1. The sequenced sample consisted of memory CD4+ T cells from PBMCs. This TCR was recovered from a human donor in good health. The CDR3 DNA reads as TGTGCCAGTAGTATGGGACAGGGCTACGAAAAACTGTTTTTT. This codes for CASSMGQGYEKLFF.